This TCR beta chain was retrieved from a study of cytomegalovirus exposure and HLA in healthy donors. V lost 2 bases and J lost 3, with 5 bases in between. The V gene's germline CDR1 is SEHNR and CDR2 FQNEAQ (reference sequence). This CDR3 comprises 12 residues. The donors were in the approximately 130-subject validation cohort, distinct from the roughly 600-subject first cohort. Sequencing was performed with immunoSEQ multiplex PCR; in TCRdb, only in-frame clones are kept and a portion is missing. The sample lists 150,000 to 200,000 clones, 85% occurring once. Comment on this clone: Its specificity is unknown.

Regarding the study as a whole: In a later analysis, first-cohort TCR clusters were found to tend to co-occur in the approximately 110 validation repertoires. It was reportedly the case that the classifier diagnosed cytomegalovirus status with high specificity and sensitivity.

The TCR originated in a man aged 18-30 years in good health and CMV-seropositive. The chain links TRBV7-9 to TRBJ2-7; D is undetermined. The sequencing sample was made of PBMCs. The CDR3, as DNA: TGTGCCAGCAGCTTACAGGTCTACGAGCAGTACTTC. The encoded protein is CASSLQVYEQYF. The whole variable domain, remainder taken from reference TRBV7-9 and TRBJ2-7, is DTGVSQNPRHKITKRGQNVTFRCDPISEHNRLYWYRQTLGQGPEFLTYFQNEAQLEKSRLLSDRFSAERPKGSFSTLEIQRTEQGDSAMYLCASSLQVYEQYFGPGTRLTVT.